This T cell receptor beta chain was sequenced for a study of tumor-infiltrating lymphocytes in primary liver carcinoma. Study details: Tumor staging was T1-T3 N0M0; sizes spanned roughly 4.2 to 11 cm across. Findings of the study overall: Tumors had a significantly higher top-250-clone fraction than blood (p = 0.039).

V was clipped by 6 bases and J by 2 bases, with 17 bases between them. The germline V gene has CDR1 MNHEY and CDR2 SVGAGI. The CDR3 sequence is 16 residues long. This clonotype was observed many times. The antigen remains undetermined. From roughly 470 ng total RNA, TCR beta cDNA was generated with a primer in the constant region. Library construction for TCR beta comprised three nested multiplex PCR rounds performed with slightly modified ARM-PCR. The first two PCR rounds used TRBV1-TRBV30 forward primers with a C-beta reverse primer, approximately 11 cycles each. A single record per CDR3 protein comes from TCRdb applying MiXCR to the multiplex PCR reads. This sample has 50,000 to 60,000 distinct CDR3 sequences; around 77% occur once, and the top ten carry 24%. It was from around 18-30 mg of unsorted bulk tissue that RNA and DNA were co-extracted.

The sample taken for sequencing was liver tumor tissue from sampling region 5. Sample subset: tumor region T5, tumor centre. The chain links TRBV6-5 to TRBJ1-5, with a possible D match to TRBD1 (6 bases). The clonotype comes from a middle-aged man with primary liver carcinoma and hepatitis B virus infection. CDR3 region: CASSPTRGRGNQPQHF. Here the CDR3 DNA reads TGTGCCAGCAGCCCCACGAGGGGGAGAGGCAATCAGCCCCAGCATTTT.